The table lists the clone carrying this T cell receptor (beta chain) with a few counts. The V gene end was trimmed by 3 bases and the J gene end by 10 bases; junction bases not matched to a gene: 1. Germline lookup yields CDR1 MDHEN and CDR2 SYDVKM. CDR3 length equals 11 residues. TCRdb processed the reads anew with MiXCR; each CDR3 protein has one entry. The sample lists some 180,000 distinct CDR3 sequences, roughly 9% occurring once. This record comes from a study of T cell repertoires in cytomegalovirus infection. The chain joins TRBV28 to TRBJ1-1, with 8 bases that match TRBD1. The clonotype comes from a human donor in good health (CMV status not recorded). Some clones in this sample may be carry-over from other donors' samples. The specimen sequenced was PBMCs. The DNA of the CDR3 is TGTGCCAGCAGTTTGGACAGGGTAGCTTTCTTT. It translates to CASSLDRVAFF.